One and the same sample provided the 10 T cell receptor beta chains below, sequenced in a study of blood T cell repertoires in COVID-19. Sequencing was performed with immunoSEQ multiplex PCR; in TCRdb, only in-frame clones are kept and a portion is missing. The table has under 90,000 clones, about 88% seen once. Material for sequencing was peripheral blood. These receptors were obtained from a man aged 70-80 years with active or convalescent COVID-19.

The chain employs TRBV29-1 and TRBJ2-7, with D tentatively TRBD1 (6 bases). Germline lookup yields CDR1 SQVTM and CDR2 ANQGSEA. Trimming removed 4 bases at V and 2 bases at J, with 12 bases between. The CDR3 is 13 residues long. The CDR3 DNA is TGCAGCGTTGCGAGACAGGACCCCTACGAGCAGTACTTC. Translating gives CSVARQDPYEQYF.

This clone was found once. The chain links TRBV18 to TRBJ1-3; TRBD1 matches 8 bases. Germline V gene sequence: CDR1 KGHSH, CDR2 LQKENI. Losses at the gene ends were 0 bases for V and 2 bases for J; bases not matched to a gene: 3. The CDR3 is made up of 16 amino acids. The CDR3 here is CASSPPVDRAGNTIYF. CDR3 coding DNA: TGTGCCAGCTCACCACCAGTGGACAGGGCTGGAAACACCATATATTTT. The whole variable domain, filled in from reference TRBV18 and TRBJ1-3, reads NAGVMQNPRHLVRRRGQEARLRCSPMKGHSHVYWYRQLPEEGLKFMVYLQKENIIDESGMPKERFSAEFPKEGPSILRIQQVVRGDSAAYFCASSPPVDRAGNTIYFGEGSWLTVV.

The V gene is TRBV12-3 or TRBV12-4, the J gene TRBJ1-1, with D unresolved. The V and J ends lost 4 bases and 10 bases respectively, with 13 bases between them. The CDR3 spans 12 residues. Written as DNA, the CDR3 is TGTGCCAGCAGTTCATACAGCTACGGAGCTTTCTTT. Translating gives CASSSYSYGAFF.

CDR3 region: CASTSGQGTDTQYF. The CDR3 region has the DNA TGTGCCAGCACCTCTGGACAGGGCACAGATACGCAGTATTTT. The V and J genes are TRBV7-2 and TRBJ2-3, with 7 positions matching TRBD1. Germline values: CDR1 SGHTA, CDR2 FQGNSA. The length of the CDR3 is 14 residues. After removal of 7 bases from V and 1 base from J, the junction contained 5 bases not matched to a gene.

V gene TRBV4-1 combines with J gene TRBJ2-1; weak D call: TRBD2 (5 bases). Germline V CDR1 and CDR2: MGHRA, YSYEKL. This CDR3 has 13 residues. V dropped 3 bases and J dropped 10 bases, with 13 bases sitting between them. The DNA of the CDR3 is TGCGCCAGCAGCCAGTCAAGGGAGCGGGAGCAGTTCTTC. Protein sequence: CASSQSREREQFF.

Only one count was recorded for this clone. CDR3 coding DNA: TGTGCCACGCGGACAGGGGGCGGTGAAAAACTGTTTTTT. Translation gives CATRTGGGEKLFF. The chain uses TRBV2 and TRBJ1-4; 11 bases map to TRBD1. This CDR3 region has 13 residues. Trimming cost V 10 bases and J 7 bases; bases outside gene matches: 5. Per the germline V gene, CDR1 is SNHLY and CDR2 is FYNNEI.

The sample holds a few counts of this clone. In DNA form, the CDR3 reads TGTGCCAGCAGTACATACACCGGGGAGCTGTTTTTT. Translated: CASSTYTGELFF. The rearrangement uses TRBV6-5 and TRBJ2-2; no definite D call. The CDR3 is 12 residues long. The V end was cut by 5 bases, the J end by 3 bases, with 4 bases between. CDR1 is MNHEY and CDR2 is SVGAGI in the germline V gene.

This clone came up a few times. V gene TRBV10-3 combines with J gene TRBJ2-7, with 8 bases lining up with TRBD1. Germline V gives CDR1 ENHRY, CDR2 SYGVKD. V lost 10 bases and J lost 7; bases outside the gene matches: 12. The CDR3 is made up of 13 amino acids. CDR3 sequence: CATHESRTGEQYF. CDR3 DNA: TGTGCCACCCACGAGTCAAGGACAGGGGAGCAGTACTTC.

The chain employs TRBV15 and TRBJ2-2; maybe TRBD2 (10 bases). Deletions cut 7 bases from V and 4 bases from J, with 37 bases between. The germline gives CDR1 LNHNV, CDR2 YYDKDF (reference sequence). The length of the CDR3 is 22 residues. The chain's CDR3 is CATTPSGGTGKLAGWVTGELFF. Written as DNA, the CDR3 is TGTGCCACCACCCCAAGTGGTGGGACAGGGAAACTAGCGGGATGGGTCACCGGGGAGCTGTTTTTT.

This clone was seen once. The genes are TRBV2 and TRBJ1-4; a weak D match, TRBD1 (5 bases). Deletions cut 7 bases from V and 0 bases from J, with 9 bases between. The CDR3 contains 14 residues. Germline V lookup: CDR1 SNHLY, CDR2 FYNNEI. The CDR3 here is CASKTEATNEKLFF. CDR3 DNA sequence: TGTGCCAGCAAGACAGAGGCAACTAATGAAAAACTGTTTTTT.